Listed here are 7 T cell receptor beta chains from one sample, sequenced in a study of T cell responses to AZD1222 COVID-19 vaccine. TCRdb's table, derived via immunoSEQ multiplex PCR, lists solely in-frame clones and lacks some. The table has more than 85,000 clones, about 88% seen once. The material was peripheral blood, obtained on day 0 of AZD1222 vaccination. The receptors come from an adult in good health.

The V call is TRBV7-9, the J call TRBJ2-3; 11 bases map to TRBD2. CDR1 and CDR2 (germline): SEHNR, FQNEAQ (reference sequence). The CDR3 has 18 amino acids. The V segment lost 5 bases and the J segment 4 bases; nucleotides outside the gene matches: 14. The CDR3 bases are TGTGCCAGCAGCCGCCCCAGTATAGCGGGGGGGCGTGCAGATACGCAGTATTTT. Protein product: CASSRPSIAGGRADTQYF.

CDR3 residues: CASRRGTGDNSPLHF. The CDR3 nucleotides read TGCGCCAGCCGACGGGGGACAGGGGATAATTCACCCCTCCACTTT. The chain joins TRBV5-1 to TRBJ1-6, with 10 bases that match TRBD1. Germline trimming cut 7 bases from V and 5 bases from J; bases unmatched to any gene: 6. Per germline, CDR1 SGHRS and CDR2 YFSETQ. There are 15 residues in the CDR3.

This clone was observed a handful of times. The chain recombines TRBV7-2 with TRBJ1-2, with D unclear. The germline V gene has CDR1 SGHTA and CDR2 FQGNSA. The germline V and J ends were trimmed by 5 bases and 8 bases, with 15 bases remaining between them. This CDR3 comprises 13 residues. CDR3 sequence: CASSIRPEKGYTF. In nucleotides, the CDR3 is TGTGCCAGCAGCATAAGACCGGAGAAGGGCTACACCTTC.

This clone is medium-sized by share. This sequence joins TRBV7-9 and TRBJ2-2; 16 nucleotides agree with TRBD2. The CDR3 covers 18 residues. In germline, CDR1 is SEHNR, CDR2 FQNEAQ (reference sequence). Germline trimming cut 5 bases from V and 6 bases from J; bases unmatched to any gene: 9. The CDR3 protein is CASSPPGLAGGPAGELFF. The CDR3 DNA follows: TGTGCCAGCAGCCCCCCGGGACTAGCGGGAGGGCCTGCCGGGGAGCTGTTTTTT.

The CDR3 spells CASSPDGASNQPQHF. CDR3 nucleotides: TGTGCCAGCTCACCAGACGGGGCCAGCAATCAGCCCCAGCATTTT. The chain combines TRBV18 with TRBJ1-5; D might be TRBD1 (5 bases). CDR3 length: 15 residues. V lost 2 bases and J 1 base, leaving 9 bases between the germline ends. Germline CDR1 is KGHSH and CDR2 is LQKENI.

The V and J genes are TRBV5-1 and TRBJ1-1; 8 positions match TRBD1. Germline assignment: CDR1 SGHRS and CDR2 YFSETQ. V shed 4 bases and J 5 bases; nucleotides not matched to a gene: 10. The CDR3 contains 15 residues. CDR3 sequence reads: CASSLRPTGATEAFF. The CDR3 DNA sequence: TGCGCCAGCAGCCTGAGGCCGACAGGGGCTACTGAAGCTTTCTTT. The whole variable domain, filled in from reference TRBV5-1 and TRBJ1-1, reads KAGVTQTPRYLIKTRGQQVTLSCSPISGHRSVSWYQQTPGQGLQFLFEYFSETQRNKGNFPGRFSGRQFSNSRSEMNVSTLELGDSALYLCASSLRPTGATEAFFGQGTRLTVV.

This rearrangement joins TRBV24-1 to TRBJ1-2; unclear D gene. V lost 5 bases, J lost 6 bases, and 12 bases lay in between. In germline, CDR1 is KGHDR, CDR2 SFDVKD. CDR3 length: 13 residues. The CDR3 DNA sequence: TGTGCCACCAGTGTACGACGCTGGGATGGCTACACCTTC. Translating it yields CATSVRRWDGYTF.